Below are 27 T cell receptor beta chains sequenced from a single sample in a study of T cells in Graves' hyperthyroidism and ophthalmopathy. The investigators amplified TCR beta CDR3 regions from RNA transcripts. The primer set for the first-round RT-PCR of the TCR CDR3 was HTBI. Each CDR3 protein is one row after TCRdb ran MiXCR on the multiplex PCR reads. The sample lists about 400,000 distinct CDR3 sequences, 14% to 15% occurring once. The sample consisted of blood. The receptor set was obtained from a woman in her 30s with Graves' hyperthyroidism.

This clonotype was picked up many times. The CDR3 is CASMKGVMSGTDTQYF. The CDR3 DNA sequence: TGTGCCAGTATGAAGGGAGTGATGTCCGGCACAGATACGCAGTATTTT. This chain joins TRBV6-1 and TRBJ2-3, with a weak D call TRBD2 (5 bases). This CDR3 has 16 residues. The V end lost 9 bases, the J end lost 1 base, and 20 bases lay between the germline ends. The germline V gene encodes CDR1 MNHNS and CDR2 SASEGT.

This clonotype was detected many times. This chain joins TRBV28 and TRBJ2-7; TRBD2 agrees at 10 bases. This CDR3 comprises 16 residues. Germline CDR1 reads MDHEN; CDR2 reads SYDVKM. V was pared by 4 bases and J by 0 bases, with 6 bases of the junction left unmatched. As DNA, the CDR3 is TGTGCCAGCAGTTCAGAGACTAGCGGGCACTCCTACGAGCAGTACTTC. This encodes CASSSETSGHSYEQYF.

This clonotype was detected many times. This sequence joins TRBV7-2 and TRBJ2-1; TRBD1 aligns across 11 bases. This CDR3 is 15 amino acids long. With 5 bases clipped from V and 2 bases from J, the junction kept 2 bases outside the gene matches. In germline, CDR1 is SGHTA, CDR2 FQGNSA. CDR3 sequence reads: CASSRDRGTYNEQFF. As DNA, the CDR3 is TGTGCCAGCAGCAGGGACAGGGGGACCTACAATGAGCAGTTCTTC.

Details on this clonotype: A read error is possible here, since a much larger clone lies one base away. J is TRBJ2-5 and V is TRBV6-2 or TRBV6-3; D may be TRBD1 (6 bases). The V end was cut by 1 base, the J end by 4 bases, with 16 bases between. In germline, CDR1 is MNHEY, CDR2 SVGEGT. The length of the CDR3 is 16 residues. DNA for the CDR3: TGTGCCAGCAGTTACTTTTACGCGGACAGTAGAGAGACCCAGTACTTC. Its protein product is CASSYFYADSRETQYF.

This clonotype has at least ten counts. This chain links TRBV12-5 with TRBJ2-1; 12 nucleotides line up with TRBD2. From germline, CDR1 is LGHNT and CDR2 FRNRAP. Losses at the gene ends were 7 bases for V and 1 base for J; bases not matched to a gene: 8. The CDR3 loop spans 17 amino acids. CDR3: CASDRLAGEWSYNEQFF. The CDR3 DNA is TGTGCTAGTGATCGACTAGCGGGAGAGTGGTCCTACAATGAGCAGTTCTTC.

The chain uses TRBV28 and TRBJ2-4; 8 bases align to TRBD2. The junction had 6 bases not matched to a gene; V was cut back by 2 bases and J by 0 bases. Looked up from germline, CDR1 is MDHEN and CDR2 is SYDVKM. CDR3 length equals 17 residues. Here the CDR3 DNA reads TGTGCCAGCAGTTTACTTAGCGGGACGCTAGCCAAAAACATTCAGTACTTC. Translating gives CASSLLSGTLAKNIQYF.

This clonotype turned up a few times. This chain joins TRBV7-9 and TRBJ1-1, with a possible D match to TRBD1 (5 bases). The CDR3 totals 14 residues. Trimming removed 2 bases at V and 3 bases at J, with 10 bases between. Germline V gene lookup returns CDR1 SEHNR and CDR2 FQNEAQ (reference sequence). The CDR3 here is CASSLLGDYTEAFF. The DNA for the CDR3 is TGTGCCAGCAGCTTACTAGGGGATTACACTGAAGCTTTCTTT.

This clonotype was seen many times. This chain connects TRBV7-2 to TRBJ1-2; possibly TRBD1 for D (6 bases). This CDR3 is 12 amino acids long. Per the germline V gene, CDR1 is SGHTA and CDR2 is FQGNSA. The V end lost 9 bases, the J end lost 8 bases, and 16 bases lay between the germline ends. CDR3 sequence (DNA): TGTGCCAGTCAGGCACAGGGCTGGGGCTACACCTTC. The encoded protein is CASQAQGWGYTF.

As for this clonotype: Just one base apart from a much larger clone, this may be a read error. Here the CDR3 omits its conserved ending phenylalanine or tryptophan, so a read error is the likely source. The rearrangement joins TRBV18 to TRBJ2-5; possibly TRBD1 for D (5 bases). This CDR3 contains 14 residues. Trimming shortened V by 3 bases and J by 3 bases, and 11 bases separated the two germline ends. Germline CDR1 is KGHSH and CDR2 is LQKENI. The CDR3 nucleotides are TGTGCCAGCTCACCCCCAGGGTCGAAAGAGACCCAGTACTCC. Translated: CASSPPGSKETQYS.

This clonotype was counted ten times or more. The rearrangement joins TRBV3-1 to TRBJ2-1; weak D call: TRBD2 (5 bases). This CDR3 is 16 amino acids long. The ends were cut back, 3 bases at V and 5 bases at J, with 17 bases in the middle. CDR1 is LGHDT, CDR2 YNNKEL, per germline (reference sequence). The CDR3 DNA sequence: TGTGCCAGCAGCCAGATTAGCGCAGAGCCCAACAATGAGCAGTTCTTC. This sequence encodes CASSQISAEPNNEQFF.

This clonotype has only one observation. The chain uses TRBV7-2 and TRBJ2-5, with TRBD1 matching over 8 bases. The CDR3 loop spans 15 amino acids. J was trimmed by 4 bases and V by 5 bases; bases with no gene match: 9. In germline, CDR1 is SGHTA, CDR2 FQGNSA. DNA for the CDR3: TGTGCCAGCAGCGATACCCCCAGGGGGCTAGAGACCCAGTACTTC. Translation: CASSDTPRGLETQYF. The full variable domain, in which reference TRBV7-2 and TRBJ2-5 provide the parts outside the CDR3, is GAGVSQSPSNKVTEKGKDVELRCDPISGHTALYWYRQSLGQGLEFLIYFQGNSAPDKSGLPSDRFSAERTGGSVSTLTIQRTQQEDSAVYLCASSDTPRGLETQYFGPGTRLLVL.

The table lists this clonotype with many counts. J is TRBJ2-5 and V is TRBV28; the match to TRBD2 covers 7 bases. V was pared by 4 bases and J by 4 bases, with 3 bases of the junction left unmatched. This CDR3 is 13 amino acids long. Germline V lookup: CDR1 MDHEN, CDR2 SYDVKM. In nucleotides, the CDR3 is TGTGCCAGCAGTTGGGGGGGAGGAGAGACCCAGTACTTC. Its translation: CASSWGGGETQYF. Supplemented by reference TRBV28 and TRBJ2-5, the full variable domain reads DVKVTQSSRYLVKRTGEKVFLECVQDMDHENMFWYRQDPGLGLRLIYFSYDVKMKEKGDIPEGYSVSREKKERFSLILESASTNQTSMYLCASSWGGGETQYFGPGTRLLVL.

This clonotype showed up many times. This chain joins TRBV15 and TRBJ2-7, with D perhaps TRBD1 (6 bases). This CDR3 is 16 amino acids long. Germline values: CDR1 LNHNV, CDR2 YYDKDF (reference sequence). Trimming pared 0 bases from V and 3 bases from J, leaving 15 bases between. The CDR3 DNA is TGTGCCACCAGCAGAGACAGGGACACCACCTTCTACGAGCAGTACTTC. Amino acid sequence: CATSRDRDTTFYEQYF.

Ten or more counts support this clonotype. This chain links TRBV3-1 with TRBJ2-7, with D perhaps given as TRBD1 or TRBD2 (5 bases each). The V and J ends lost 1 base and 2 bases respectively, with 6 bases between them. The CDR3 covers 13 residues. Germline lookup yields CDR1 LGHDT and CDR2 YNNKEL (reference sequence). The CDR3 region has the DNA TGTGCCAGCAGCCAAGGAGGGGCCTACGAGCAGTACTTC. It translates to CASSQGGAYEQYF.

In regard to this clonotype: A much larger clone differs from this one at a single base, so this may be a read error. The gene calls are TRBV12-3 or TRBV12-4 and TRBJ2-1; 12 bases are shared with TRBD2. This CDR3 comprises 15 residues. The CDR3 bases are TGTACCAGCAGTCCCGGACTAGCGGGGATAAATGAGCAGTTCTTC. This sequence encodes CTSSPGLAGINEQFF.

This clonotype occurred a few times. The chain recombines TRBV9 with TRBJ2-3; 8 bases fit TRBD2. This CDR3 has 16 residues. The junction had 9 bases not matched to a gene; V was cut back by 4 bases and J by 2 bases. Germline CDR1 is SGDLS and CDR2 is YYNGEE. The CDR3 loop reads CASSPREGRLTDTQYF. CDR3 DNA: TGTGCCAGCAGCCCACGGGAGGGACGGCTCACAGATACGCAGTATTTT.

This chain links TRBV29-1 with TRBJ2-1, with 10 bases matching TRBD2. CDR1 is SQVTM and CDR2 is ANQGSEA in the germline V gene. J was trimmed by 4 bases and V by 3 bases; bases with no gene match: 15. CDR3 length equals 18 residues. CDR3 loop: CSVDTMDGRTSGYNEQFF. In DNA, the CDR3 is TGCAGCGTTGATACAATGGATGGAAGGACTAGCGGTTACAATGAGCAGTTCTTC.

This sequence joins TRBV19 and TRBJ2-1, with D possibly TRBD1 on 6 matching bases. This CDR3 contains 17 residues. With 4 bases removed from V and 2 bases from J, the gap between germline ends came to 18 bases. CDR1 is LNHDA, CDR2 SQIVND, per germline (reference sequence). The CDR3 region is CASSTEPQGRPYNEQFF. CDR3 DNA: TGTGCCAGTAGTACAGAACCACAGGGTAGACCCTACAATGAGCAGTTCTTC.

The chain joins TRBV20-1 to TRBJ2-3, with D tentatively TRBD1 or TRBD2 (5 bases each). V gave up 3 bases and J gave up 6 bases, with 16 bases separating them. The CDR3 spans 14 residues. Germline V gene sequence: CDR1 DFQATT, CDR2 SNEGSKA (reference sequence). The DNA for the CDR3 is TGCAGTGCTAGGTGGGGGACCCGAGTGGATACGCAGTATTTT. Translating it yields CSARWGTRVDTQYF.

This clonotype was seen a handful of times. V is TRBV5-1 and J is TRBJ2-3; maybe TRBD2 (6 bases). The length of the CDR3 is 15 residues. V lost 4 bases to trimming and J lost 2 bases, with 14 bases between them. Germline CDR1 is SGHRS and CDR2 is YFSETQ. CDR3: CASSLEGAFTDTQYF. In DNA, the CDR3 is TGCGCCAGCAGCCTGGAGGGAGCCTTCACAGATACGCAGTATTTT.

This sequence joins TRBV7-2 and TRBJ2-7, with TRBD1 matching over 8 bases. The CDR3 is 18 amino acids. From germline, CDR1 is SGHTA and CDR2 FQGNSA. Unmatched junction bases numbered 17, after V lost 2 bases and J lost 5 bases. CDR3 nucleotide sequence: TGTGCCAGCAGCTTATTGTTGGGACCGGGACAGGCGGCGAACGAGCAGTACTTC. Protein sequence: CASSLLLGPGQAANEQYF.

Ten or more counts support this clonotype. The rearrangement joins TRBV3-1 to TRBJ1-2; D is uncertain. This CDR3 spans 13 amino acids. V was cut by 0 bases and J by 5 bases, with 7 bases left in between. Looked up from germline, CDR1 is LGHDT and CDR2 is YNNKEL (reference sequence). In DNA, the CDR3 is TGTGCCAGCAGCCAAGATAAAGGTTATGGCTACACCTTC. It codes for CASSQDKGYGYTF.

This clonotype came up a few times. CDR3 loop: CSAREPSTANYGYTF. Here the CDR3 DNA reads TGCAGTGCTAGAGAACCGTCGACAGCTAACTATGGCTACACCTTC. This sequence joins TRBV20-1 and TRBJ1-2; a possible D gene is TRBD1 (5 bases). The CDR3 is 15 residues long. The germline V gene encodes CDR1 DFQATT and CDR2 SNEGSKA (reference sequence). V lost 0 bases to trimming and J lost 0 bases, with 11 bases between them.

A note on this clonotype: One base away lies a much larger clone, so this may be a sequencing read error. The CDR3 loop is CASSDPSYNEKFF. The DNA for the CDR3 is TGTGCCAGCAGTGATCCCTCCTACAATGAGAAGTTCTTC. The chain uses TRBV2 and TRBJ2-1; D is uncertain. Germline V gene data show CDR1 as SNHLY and CDR2 as FYNNEI. The CDR3 is 13 residues long.

This chain connects TRBV27 to TRBJ2-7, with 11 bases aligning to TRBD1. The CDR3 is 15 residues long. CDR1 is MNHEY and CDR2 is SMNVEV in the germline V gene (reference sequence). V gave up 8 bases and J gave up 3 bases; unmatched junction bases: 9. Here the CDR3 reads CASGTGGQVFYEQYF. The CDR3 coding sequence is TGTGCCAGCGGGACAGGGGGACAGGTGTTCTACGAGCAGTACTTC.

V usage is TRBV19 and J usage is TRBJ2-3, with D possibly TRBD1 on 6 matching bases. Germline V gene data show CDR1 as LNHDA and CDR2 as SQIVND (reference sequence). The V gene lost 6 bases and the J gene lost 2 bases, with 9 bases spanning the gap. This CDR3 has 13 residues. The CDR3: CASSWDITDTQYF. The CDR3 coding sequence is TGTGCCAGTAGCTGGGACATCACAGATACGCAGTATTTT.

The genes are TRBV12-3 or TRBV12-4 and TRBJ1-4; 8 bases match TRBD1. The CDR3 consists of 14 residues. The V segment lost 3 bases and the J segment 8 bases; nucleotides outside the gene matches: 5. CDR3: CASSFGTGVEKLFF. The CDR3 region has the DNA TGTGCCAGCAGTTTCGGGACAGGAGTCGAAAAACTGTTTTTT.